Presented here are 28 T cell receptor beta chains from one specimen sequenced in a study of T cells in Graves' hyperthyroidism and ophthalmopathy. Using RNA transcripts as the source, TCR beta CDR3 regions were amplified. Carried out on the TCR CDR3, a first-round RT-PCR used the HTBI primer set. TCRdb redid the calling of the multiplex PCR reads with MiXCR, one entry per CDR3 protein. The data show 600,000 to 750,000 distinct CDR3 sequences, with around 15% seen just once and around 16% held by the top ten. The sample consisted of blood. These receptors originate from a man aged 45 to 65 with Graves' hyperthyroidism.

This clonotype was seen a handful of times. The rearrangement links TRBV5-1 to TRBJ1-4; D unclear. Germline assignment: CDR1 SGHRS and CDR2 YFSETQ. This CDR3 comprises 15 residues. Trimming stripped 5 bases from V and 7 bases from J, with 18 bases between. The CDR3 bases are TGCGCCAGCAGGTATTCCGGGAGTGGTCTTGAAAAACTGTTTTTT. This translates into CASRYSGSGLEKLFF.

The CDR3 region has the DNA TGTGCCAGCAGTTACCTCATCCCCCGGGACACCGGGGAGCTGTTTTTT. This encodes CASSYLIPRDTGELFF. This rearrangement joins TRBV6-5 to TRBJ2-2; D is undetermined. This CDR3 has 16 residues. Trimming took off 2 bases at V and 3 bases at J, with 13 bases between the two ends. Germline CDR1 is MNHEY and CDR2 is SVGAGI.

This clonotype was seen ten or more times. The gene calls are TRBV7-2 and TRBJ2-5; 8 bases align to TRBD2. The CDR3 totals 16 residues. J gave up 4 bases and V 0 bases, and 7 bases lay outside the gene matches. Looked up from germline, CDR1 is SGHTA and CDR2 is FQGNSA. The CDR3 bases are TGTGCCAGCAGCTTAGCGGTGCTAGCGGGTCGAGAGACCCAGTACTTC. Encoded protein: CASSLAVLAGRETQYF.

This clonotype was found a few times. This chain joins TRBV29-1 and TRBJ2-7; 9 bases are shared with TRBD2. The CDR3 length is 14 residues. Germline CDR1 reads SQVTM; CDR2 reads ANQGSEA. Losses at the gene ends were 4 bases for V and 4 bases for J; bases not matched to a gene: 8. CDR3 residues: CSVVGASGMYEQYF. The DNA for the CDR3 is TGCAGCGTTGTCGGTGCTAGCGGGATGTACGAGCAGTACTTC.

This clonotype was found a few times. Here the CDR3 DNA reads TGCAGCGTTGTCGTATATGCAGATACGCAGTATTTT. It translates to CSVVVYADTQYF. J is TRBJ2-3 and V is TRBV29-1, with no clear D. The germline CDR1 and CDR2 sequences are SQVTM and ANQGSEA. V dropped 4 bases and J dropped 4 bases, with 9 bases sitting between them. The CDR3 loop spans 12 amino acids.

This clonotype was recorded once. The chain is built from TRBV5-6 and TRBJ2-1; 13 bases match TRBD2. The CDR3 contains 14 residues. The junction had 7 bases not matched to a gene; V was cut back by 4 bases and J by 12 bases. Germline assignment: CDR1 SGHDT and CDR2 YYEEEE. CDR3 bases: TGTGCCAGCAGCGTGGGACTAGCGGGAAGCTCGCAGTTCTTC. Translation gives CASSVGLAGSSQFF.

This clonotype showed up just a few times. The J gene is TRBJ2-1, the V gene TRBV7-3; 8 nucleotides agree with TRBD2. The CDR3 consists of 14 residues. The junction had 7 bases not matched to a gene; V was cut back by 5 bases and J by 7 bases. The germline V gene encodes CDR1 SGHTA and CDR2 FQGTGA. CDR3 nucleotides: TGTGCCAGCAGCCTAGAAGCTAGCGGGAATGAGCAGTTCTTC. Its translation is CASSLEASGNEQFF.

This clonotype was counted a few times. The V gene is TRBV4-3, the J gene TRBJ2-3; weak D call: TRBD2 (6 bases). The germline V gene encodes CDR1 LGHNA and CDR2 YSLEER. V gave up 8 bases and J gave up 3 bases, with 9 bases separating them. The CDR3 is 12 amino acids. The CDR3 region is CASGAGTDTQYF. The CDR3, as DNA: TGCGCCAGCGGGGCGGGAACAGATACGCAGTATTTT.

Many counts were recorded for this clonotype. The CDR3 nucleotides read TGTGCCAGCAGCGGGAGTTGGTACAATGAGCAGTTCTTC. Translated, it gives CASSGSWYNEQFF. The chain combines TRBV28 with TRBJ2-1, with TRBD2 as a possible D gene (6 bases). From germline, CDR1 is MDHEN and CDR2 SYDVKM. The CDR3 loop spans 13 amino acids. V lost 6 bases, J lost 4 bases, and 10 bases lay in between.

This clonotype has at least ten counts. The chain is built from TRBV28 and TRBJ1-5; TRBD1 matches at 7 bases. In germline, CDR1 is MDHEN, CDR2 SYDVKM. The CDR3 is 14 amino acids. With V trimmed by 5 bases and J by 11 bases, 12 bases remained unmatched. Written as DNA, the CDR3 is TGTGCCAGCAGTATCGGACAGGCCTTGGGGGCCCAGCATTTT. It is translated as CASSIGQALGAQHF.

V usage is TRBV28 and J usage is TRBJ1-2, with a tentative D call TRBD1 (6 bases). In germline, CDR1 is MDHEN, CDR2 SYDVKM. This CDR3 has 11 amino acids. V lost 7 bases to trimming and J lost 8 bases, with 11 bases between them. This CDR3 is CASMDSRGYTF. In DNA form, the CDR3 reads TGTGCCAGCATGGACAGCCGCGGCTACACCTTC.

This chain joins TRBV20-1 and TRBJ2-3; unclear D gene. Germline V lookup: CDR1 DFQATT, CDR2 SNEGSKA (reference sequence). The CDR3 contains 18 residues. V was cut by 2 bases and J by 0 bases, with 21 bases left in between. DNA for the CDR3: TGCAGTGCTAGACCATACATCGCGGCCCAGTCTAGCACAGATACGCAGTATTTT. Translation: CSARPYIAAQSSTDTQYF.

This clonotype was observed many times. V usage is TRBV7-9 and J usage is TRBJ2-1, with 10 nucleotides matching TRBD2. CDR1 is SEHNR, CDR2 FQNEAQ, per germline (reference sequence). The length of the CDR3 is 17 residues. The V gene end was trimmed by 1 base and the J gene end by 4 bases; junction bases not matched to a gene: 7. CDR3 sequence: CASSLDRTSGKYNEQFF. The CDR3 DNA is TGTGCCAGCAGCTTAGACAGGACTAGCGGAAAATACAATGAGCAGTTCTTC.

The rearrangement uses TRBV5-1 and TRBJ2-1; 7 bases align to TRBD2. CDR3 length: 15 amino acids. The trim removed 0 bases at V and 10 bases at J, leaving 10 bases unmatched. The germline V gene has CDR1 SGHRS and CDR2 YFSETQ. In nucleotides, the CDR3 is TGCGCCAGCAGCTTGGCGGTAGCGGGCCTTAGGGAGCAGTTCTTC. This encodes CASSLAVAGLREQFF.

This clonotype has at least ten counts. The chain carries TRBV27 and TRBJ1-2; D not certain. V was shortened by 3 bases and J by 4 bases, with 15 bases between the two germline ends. The CDR3 length is 15 residues. Germline CDR1 reads MNHEY; CDR2 reads SMNVEV (reference sequence). The CDR3 is CASSFRAGSSYGYTF. CDR3 coding DNA: TGTGCCAGCAGTTTTCGGGCCGGCAGCAGCTATGGCTACACCTTC.

This chain links TRBV12-3 or TRBV12-4 with TRBJ2-7, with D possibly being TRBD2 (6 bases). CDR3 length: 16 amino acids. Trimming cost V 3 bases and J 4 bases, with 19 bases left between them. The CDR3 nucleotides read TGTGCCAGCAGTTTGAGGACGGGGGTTTGGAAATACGAGCAGTACTTC. Protein sequence: CASSLRTGVWKYEQYF.

The chain employs TRBV19 and TRBJ1-2; D not certain. Trimming shortened V by 3 bases and J by 1 base, and 6 bases separated the two germline ends. Per germline, CDR1 LNHDA and CDR2 SQIVND (reference sequence). This CDR3 is built from 13 residues. CDR3 coding DNA: TGTGCCAGTAGTATGAGTAGTAACTATGGCTACACCTTC. Its translation: CASSMSSNYGYTF.

This clonotype was counted many times. The chain uses TRBV28 and TRBJ2-3, with D tentatively TRBD1 or TRBD2 (6 bases each). The V and J ends lost 7 bases and 0 bases respectively, with 23 bases between them. There are 18 residues in the CDR3. Germline CDR1 reads MDHEN; CDR2 reads SYDVKM. CDR3 region: CASTPGEGGRLSTDTQYF. Written as DNA, the CDR3 is TGTGCCAGCACTCCGGGGGAAGGGGGTAGACTAAGCACAGATACGCAGTATTTT.

This clonotype was recorded a few times. As DNA, the CDR3 is TGCAGCGTTGAAGAGGTAGATACGCAGTATTTT. As protein: CSVEEVDTQYF. The chain combines TRBV29-1 with TRBJ2-3; D uncertain. The CDR3 contains 11 residues. The germline V gene has CDR1 SQVTM and CDR2 ANQGSEA. Between the trimmed V and J ends, which lost 0 bases and 5 bases, there was a span of 3 bases.

The V gene is TRBV5-4, the J gene TRBJ2-1; TRBD1 aligns across 7 bases. The CDR3 runs to 15 residues. After removal of 3 bases from V and 4 bases from J, the junction contained 7 bases not matched to a gene. Germline V gene data show CDR1 as SGHNT and CDR2 as YYREEE (reference sequence). The CDR3 is CASSSGQESYNEQFF. CDR3 coding DNA: TGTGCCAGCAGCTCAGGACAGGAATCATACAATGAGCAGTTCTTC.

This clonotype has a count of ten or more. The gene calls are TRBV3-1 and TRBJ1-6; D is unresolved. Germline V gene lookup returns CDR1 LGHDT and CDR2 YNNKEL (reference sequence). The germline V and J ends were trimmed by 4 bases and 9 bases, with 7 bases remaining between them. This CDR3 is built from 12 residues. The CDR3 reads CASSPGFSPLHF. For the CDR3, the DNA is TGTGCCAGCAGCCCGGGATTTTCACCCCTCCACTTT.

This chain joins TRBV10-3 and TRBJ2-7; D not resolved. Trimming took off 3 bases at V and 1 base at J, with 7 bases between the two ends. The CDR3 extends over 13 amino acids. The germline gives CDR1 ENHRY, CDR2 SYGVKD. CDR3 in amino acids: CAISEESSYEQYF. The CDR3 region has the DNA TGTGCCATCAGTGAAGAGTCTTCCTACGAGCAGTACTTC.

This clonotype was counted many times. The chain is built from TRBV7-2 and TRBJ1-2, with D maybe TRBD1 (6 bases). In germline, CDR1 is SGHTA, CDR2 FQGNSA. With 7 bases removed from V and 4 bases from J, the gap between germline ends came to 16 bases. This CDR3 has 14 residues. CDR3 loop: CASTSTGWTYGYTF. DNA of the CDR3: TGTGCCAGCACGTCGACAGGATGGACCTATGGCTACACCTTC.

This clonotype came up many times. This chain links TRBV30 with TRBJ2-2; D possibly matches TRBD1 or TRBD2 (5 bases each). Per germline, CDR1 GTSNPN and CDR2 SVGIG (reference sequence). V was cut by 2 bases and J by 8 bases, with 18 bases left in between. This CDR3 is 15 amino acids long. Here the CDR3 reads CAWSPGDLGSGELFF. The DNA of the CDR3 is TGTGCCTGGAGTCCTGGGGACCTAGGATCGGGGGAGCTGTTTTTT.

This clonotype was observed a handful of times. The chain carries TRBV19 and TRBJ2-1; possibly TRBD1 or TRBD2 for D (5 bases each). The CDR3 is made up of 19 amino acids. Germline CDR1 reads LNHDA; CDR2 reads SQIVND (reference sequence). Trimming shortened V by 8 bases and J by 6 bases, and 32 bases separated the two germline ends. The CDR3: CASGDKYRDPATRRNEQFF. Written as DNA, the CDR3 is TGTGCCAGTGGGGATAAATACCGGGACCCCGCTACTCGTCGCAATGAGCAGTTCTTC.

This clonotype was counted only a few times. This chain links TRBV10-3 with TRBJ2-1; D tentatively fits TRBD1 or TRBD2 (7 bases each). The CDR3 runs 16 residues. The germline CDR1 and CDR2 sequences are ENHRY and SYGVKD. Trimming stripped 8 bases from V and 4 bases from J, with 21 bases between. The CDR3 sequence is CAISTTSGTDYNEQFF. The CDR3 nucleotides are TGTGCCATCTCCACTACCAGCGGGACAGATTACAATGAGCAGTTCTTC.

The V call is TRBV4-1, the J call TRBJ2-1; D not resolved. The V end was cut by 1 base, the J end by 7 bases, with 5 bases between. The CDR3 spans 12 residues. Looked up from germline, CDR1 is MGHRA and CDR2 is YSYEKL. The CDR3 bases are TGCGCCAGCAGCCAAGTGAAGAATGAGCAGTTCTTC. Translation gives CASSQVKNEQFF.

This clonotype was recorded many times. The chain has TRBV27 and TRBJ2-3; D remains unclear. The CDR3 runs 15 residues. The germline V gene has CDR1 MNHEY and CDR2 SMNVEV (reference sequence). Trimming removed 0 bases at V and 8 bases at J, with 15 bases between. The CDR3 nucleotides are TGTGCCAGCAGTTTATCTCCATTAAGGTCGGGTACGCAGTATTTT. The encoded protein is CASSLSPLRSGTQYF.